These 16 T cell receptor beta chains were all obtained from the same sample, sequenced in a study of cytomegalovirus exposure and HLA in healthy donors. The PCR contained 60 Vbeta and 13 Jbeta primers. The method was immunoSEQ multiplex PCR; TCRdb's version includes in-frame clones alone and lacks a portion of them. This table has fewer than 250,000 clones, about four fifths appearing once. Sequencing was carried out using PBMCs. Receptor source: a man in his forties in good health and CMV-seropositive.

With respect to this clone: The sample has other DNA sequences that encode this CDR3 too. This chain uses TRBV6-5 with TRBJ2-3, with 10 bases that match TRBD2. The CDR3 is 15 amino acids. The ends lost 3 bases at V and 1 base at J; junction bases unmatched: 1. The germline V gene encodes CDR1 MNHEY and CDR2 SVGAGI. The DNA of the CDR3 is TGTGCCAGCAGTTATCTAGCGGGAGGCACAGATACGCAGTATTTT. Protein sequence: CASSYLAGGTDTQYF.

The chain employs TRBV7-9 and TRBJ2-7, with 8 bases that match TRBD1. This CDR3 is built from 14 residues. J gave up 1 base and V 4 bases, and 3 bases lay outside the gene matches. Germline V CDR1 and CDR2: SEHNR, FQNEAQ (reference sequence). The CDR3 is CASSWDRQSYEQYF. In DNA, the CDR3 is TGTGCCAGCAGCTGGGACAGGCAATCCTACGAGCAGTACTTC.

The chain recombines TRBV6-5 with TRBJ1-3, with a possible D match to TRBD1 (6 bases). This CDR3 region has 13 residues. Germline CDR1 MNHEY, CDR2 SVGAGI. Trimming stripped 7 bases from V and 4 bases from J, with 11 bases between. The CDR3 coding sequence is TGTGCCAGCACCCGGACAGCCGGAAACACCATATATTTT. Translating gives CASTRTAGNTIYF.

V usage is TRBV6-5 and J usage is TRBJ2-2, with a weak D call TRBD2 (6 bases). The CDR3 runs to 14 residues. V lost 9 bases and J 4 bases, leaving 15 bases between the germline ends. Looked up from germline, CDR1 is MNHEY and CDR2 is SVGAGI. As DNA, the CDR3 is TGTGCCAGTTCCTGGGGGGTTAGCACCGGGGAGCTGTTTTTT. Amino acids: CASSWGVSTGELFF.

The V call is TRBV29-1, the J call TRBJ1-2, with D possibly being TRBD1 (6 bases). Trimming left V 4 bases short and J 5 bases short, with 14 bases between. Germline V gene lookup returns CDR1 SQVTM and CDR2 ANQGSEA. The CDR3 loop spans 13 amino acids. In nucleotides, the CDR3 is TGCAGCGTTGCGGCAGGGGCCCCTTATGGCTACACCTTC. Protein: CSVAAGAPYGYTF.

The chain uses TRBV15 and TRBJ2-1; tentative D call: TRBD2 (5 bases). The germline V gene encodes CDR1 LNHNV and CDR2 YYDKDF (reference sequence). This CDR3 is 14 amino acids long. Deletions cut 1 base from V and 10 bases from J, with 14 bases between. The CDR3 spells CATSRASGSPEQFF. The CDR3 DNA sequence: TGTGCCACCAGCAGAGCCTCTGGGAGCCCCGAGCAGTTCTTC. Based on the CDR3 plus reference TRBV15 and TRBJ2-1, the full variable domain is DAMVIQNPRYQVTQFGKPVTLSCSQTLNHNVMYWYQQKSSQAPKLLFHYYDKDFNNEADTPDNFQSRRPNTSFCFLDIRSPGLGDTAMYLCATSRASGSPEQFFGPGTRLTVL.

This rearrangement joins TRBV9 to TRBJ2-3, with 8 nucleotides matching TRBD2. Germline V lookup: CDR1 SGDLS, CDR2 YYNGEE. V was clipped by 1 base and J by 5 bases; unmatched bases: 6. The CDR3 sequence is 15 residues long. CDR3 residues: CASSVSLAGGDTQYF. CDR3 nucleotides: TGTGCCAGCAGCGTAAGTCTAGCGGGTGGAGATACGCAGTATTTT.

This clone was recorded a few times. The chain couples TRBV11-3 to TRBJ2-1; the D gene is possibly TRBD1 (5 bases). The CDR3 is 14 residues long. Germline-derived CDR1 and CDR2 are SGHNT and YENEEA. Trimming left V 3 bases short and J 9 bases short, with 15 bases between. The CDR3 here is CASSFGSLGAEQFF. As DNA, the CDR3 is TGTGCCAGCAGCTTTGGTTCCCTAGGGGCTGAGCAGTTCTTC.

The chain has TRBV6-6 and TRBJ2-3, with D possibly matching TRBD2 (5 bases). The CDR3 contains 12 residues. V gave up 6 bases and J gave up 4 bases, with 8 bases separating them. Germline assignment: CDR1 MNHNY and CDR2 SVGAGI (reference sequence). CDR3 nucleotides: TGTGCCAGCAGGCCTAGCTCAGATACGCAGTATTTT. Its translation is CASRPSSDTQYF.

The chain combines TRBV15 with TRBJ1-5; weak D call: TRBD1 (6 bases). This CDR3 is 16 amino acids long. The V end was cut by 5 bases, the J end by 3 bases, with 17 bases between. From germline, CDR1 is LNHNV and CDR2 YYDKDF (reference sequence). The CDR3 nucleotides read TGTGCCACCAGCCCTTGGACCACAGGGCTCAATCAGCCCCAGCATTTT. This gives the protein CATSPWTTGLNQPQHF.

V gene TRBV7-9 combines with J gene TRBJ1-2, with D possibly being TRBD1 (5 bases). Between the trimmed V and J ends, which lost 4 bases and 5 bases, there was a span of 14 bases. The CDR3 length is 14 residues. Germline lookup yields CDR1 SEHNR and CDR2 FQNEAQ (reference sequence). The CDR3 spells CASSSSGAGYGYTF. In nucleotides, the CDR3 is TGTGCCAGCAGCTCTAGCGGGGCGGGGTATGGCTACACCTTC.

This chain joins TRBV28 and TRBJ2-5; a weak D match, TRBD1 (6 bases). The V gene lost 5 bases and the J gene lost 5 bases, with 12 bases spanning the gap. Germline CDR1 reads MDHEN; CDR2 reads SYDVKM. The CDR3 is 13 residues long. DNA for the CDR3: TGTGCCAGCAGTAGGGACAATGGGGAGACCCAGTACTTC. It codes for CASSRDNGETQYF.

This chain connects TRBV2 to TRBJ2-3, with 7 bases that match TRBD1. The germline V gene has CDR1 SNHLY and CDR2 FYNNEI. V was clipped by 8 bases and J by 5 bases; unmatched bases: 13. The CDR3 is 15 residues long. The chain's CDR3 is CASGITGTEIDTQYF. CDR3 DNA sequence: TGTGCCAGCGGTATTACCGGGACAGAGATAGATACGCAGTATTTT.

This clone turned up a few times. J is TRBJ2-3 and V is TRBV29-1; 9 bases agree with TRBD2. The length of the CDR3 is 16 residues. Unmatched junction bases numbered 12, after V lost 6 bases and J lost 2 bases. Germline assignment: CDR1 SQVTM and CDR2 ANQGSEA. This CDR3 reads CSVFLLAGPLTDTQYF. CDR3 bases: TGCAGCGTCTTCTTACTAGCGGGCCCTCTCACAGATACGCAGTATTTT.

The chain links TRBV29-1 to TRBJ2-7, with 9 bases identical to TRBD1. V lost 3 bases and J lost 1; bases outside the gene matches: 4. Germline V lookup: CDR1 SQVTM, CDR2 ANQGSEA. The CDR3 totals 14 residues. The chain's CDR3 is CSVDPGQGSYEQYF. The CDR3 DNA sequence: TGCAGCGTTGATCCGGGACAGGGATCCTACGAGCAGTACTTC.

The V call is TRBV6-1, the J call TRBJ1-2; unclear D gene. V shed 2 bases and J shed 5 bases, with 9 bases lying between them. The CDR3 is made up of 13 amino acids. CDR1 and CDR2 from the germline V gene are MNHNS and SASEGT. The CDR3 spells CASSEPGGYGYTF. CDR3 DNA sequence: TGTGCCAGCAGTGAACCGGGAGGGTATGGCTACACCTTC.